This T cell receptor (beta chain) was documented in a study of OX40 agonist ivuxolimab in advanced cancers. Some clones are missing from TCRdb's copy, which holds only in-frame ones; the method was immunoSEQ multiplex PCR. The sample records tens of thousands of clones, 87% being singletons. The sample was CD4+ or CD8+ T cells sorted from blood, taken in a trial of the OX40 agonist ivuxolimab. The TCR originated in an adult with an advanced solid tumor such as melanoma, head and neck, liver or kidney cancer.

CDR3 region: CASSSDGINQPQHF. CDR3 bases: TGTGCCAGCAGTTCGGACGGAATCAATCAGCCCCAGCATTTT. The chain recombines TRBV7-9 with TRBJ1-5; no clear D. The CDR3 contains 14 residues. Germline CDR1 SEHNR, CDR2 FQNEAQ (reference sequence). Trimming took off 6 bases at V and 3 bases at J, with 12 bases between the two ends.